Reported below is one T cell receptor beta chain. The target antigen is unknown. TCRdb keeps only in-frame clones here, not all; method: immunoSEQ multiplex PCR. The profile shows 100,000 to 150,000 clones, more than 70% of them singletons. The data were obtained in a study of T cell responses to AZD1222 COVID-19 vaccine. Study-wide points: Donors, mostly white British, included more females; clonal diversity was possibly underestimated.

The CDR3 loop spans 15 amino acids. V was clipped by 6 bases and J by 6 bases, with 18 bases between them. CDR1 is MDHEN and CDR2 is SYDVKM in the germline V gene. The V gene is TRBV28, the J gene TRBJ2-1, with TRBD2 as a possible D gene (6 bases). The starting material was peripheral blood, obtained on day 0 of AZD1222 vaccination. The TCR sequence derives from an adult in good health. The CDR3 DNA follows: TGTGCCAGCAGCCCCGGGGGTAGCTGGTTCAATGAGCAGTTCTTC. Its protein product is CASSPGGSWFNEQFF.